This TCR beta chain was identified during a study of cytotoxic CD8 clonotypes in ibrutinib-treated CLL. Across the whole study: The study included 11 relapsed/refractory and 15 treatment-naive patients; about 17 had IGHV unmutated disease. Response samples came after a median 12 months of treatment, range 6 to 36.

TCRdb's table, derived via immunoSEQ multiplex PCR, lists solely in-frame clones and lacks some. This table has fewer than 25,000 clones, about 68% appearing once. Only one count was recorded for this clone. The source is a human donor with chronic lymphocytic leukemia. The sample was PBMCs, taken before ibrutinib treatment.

The CDR3 bases are TGTGCCAGTAGGGGGACTAACTACGAGCAGTACTTC. Its protein is CASRGTNYEQYF. The chain recombines TRBV19 with TRBJ2-7; 7 positions match TRBD2. The CDR3 loop spans 12 amino acids. After removal of 6 bases from V and 3 bases from J, the junction contained 2 bases not matched to a gene. Germline V lookup: CDR1 LNHDA, CDR2 SQIVND (reference sequence).